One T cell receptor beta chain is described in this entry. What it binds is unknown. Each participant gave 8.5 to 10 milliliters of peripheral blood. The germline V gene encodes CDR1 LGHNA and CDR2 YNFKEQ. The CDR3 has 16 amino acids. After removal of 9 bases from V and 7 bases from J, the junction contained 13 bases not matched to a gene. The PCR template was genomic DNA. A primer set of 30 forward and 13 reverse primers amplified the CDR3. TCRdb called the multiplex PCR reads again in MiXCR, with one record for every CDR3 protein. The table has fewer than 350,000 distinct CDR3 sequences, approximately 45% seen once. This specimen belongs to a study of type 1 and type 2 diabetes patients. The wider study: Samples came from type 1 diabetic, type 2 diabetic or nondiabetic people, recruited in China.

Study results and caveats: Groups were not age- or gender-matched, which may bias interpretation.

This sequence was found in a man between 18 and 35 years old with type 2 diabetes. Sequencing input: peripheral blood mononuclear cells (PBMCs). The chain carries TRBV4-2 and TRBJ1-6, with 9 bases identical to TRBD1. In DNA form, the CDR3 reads TGTGCCAGTAGTACGAGAAGGACAGGGGCCAATTCACCCCTCCACTTT. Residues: CASSTRRTGANSPLHF.